The TCR beta chain under discussion was sequenced for a study of T cell responses to AZD1222 COVID-19 vaccine. The germline gives CDR1 SSHAT, CDR2 FNYEAQ (reference sequence). The CDR3 has 14 residues. Here immunoSEQ multiplex PCR was the method, and the copy in TCRdb shows in-frame clones only, minus some. The sample shows around 99,000 clones, around 90% of them seen only once. As regards this clone: Its antigen is unknown. One end of the junction does not line up with germline, which may come from a read error.

Findings and limits, study-wide: Seropositivity was recorded at baseline in only 6 or 7 AZD1222 recipients. Researchers report vaccine-associated CD4 TCRs spanning spike, with dominance at 160-218 and 743-854.

The source of this sequence is an adult in good health. The rearrangement joins TRBV7-7 to TRBJ2-1; D is possibly TRBD2 (6 bases). The source material was peripheral blood, sampled on day 0 of MenACWY control vaccination. The CDR3 sequence is CASSAPGTPNEQFF. DNA for the CDR3: TGTGCTAGCAGCGCCCCCGGGACTCCGAATGAGCAGTTCTTC.